Presented here are 31 T cell receptor beta chains from one specimen sequenced in a study of T cell changes during pregnancy in multiple sclerosis. Libraries were prepared by immunoSEQ multiplex PCR; TCRdb keeps only in-frame clonotypes and omits some of them. Of fewer than 85,000 clones detected, roughly 93% appear once; the ten largest clones hold approximately 2.5%. Sequenced here: peripheral blood, sampled in the second trimester of pregnancy. The receptors were sampled from a female donor with multiple sclerosis, enrolled in a pregnancy study.

The chain couples TRBV11-2 to TRBJ2-7, with a possible D match to TRBD2 (6 bases). Trimming removed 6 bases at V and 3 bases at J, with 15 bases between. The CDR3 covers 14 residues. Germline CDR1 is SGHAT and CDR2 is FQNNGV. CDR3 residues: CASSSPGGYYEQYF. The DNA of the CDR3 is TGTGCCAGCAGTTCCCCCGGGGGTTACTACGAGCAGTACTTC.

The chain carries TRBV5-8 and TRBJ2-5, with 14 bases aligning to TRBD2. V was clipped by 5 bases and J by 0 bases; unmatched bases: 9. Germline CDR1 and CDR2: SGHTS and YDEGEE. This CDR3 has 18 amino acids. The CDR3 nucleotides are TGTGCCAGCAGGCTTGGGACTAGCGGGGGAGGATACCAAGAGACCCAGTACTTC. Its protein product is CASRLGTSGGGYQETQYF.

The chain uses TRBV6-4 and TRBJ2-7; 8 nucleotides agree with TRBD1. Trimming at V came to 6 bases and at J to 0 bases, leaving 10 bases not matched to a gene. This CDR3 has 16 amino acids. Germline CDR1 is MRHNA and CDR2 is SNTAGT. This CDR3 is CASRVQQQGVSYEQYF. For the CDR3, the DNA is TGTGCCAGCAGGGTACAACAACAGGGGGTCTCCTACGAGCAGTACTTC.

J is TRBJ1-5 and V is TRBV6-5; D uncertain. This CDR3 region has 14 residues. Germline CDR1 MNHEY, CDR2 SVGAGI. Trimming took off 5 bases at V and 0 bases at J, with 8 bases between the two ends. CDR3 sequence: CASSPRSSNQPQHF. CDR3 nucleotide sequence: TGTGCCAGCAGTCCCCGGAGTAGCAATCAGCCCCAGCATTTT.

The gene calls are TRBV19 and TRBJ2-1; 9 bases map to TRBD2. This CDR3 is built from 16 residues. Losses at the gene ends were 1 base for V and 2 bases for J; bases not matched to a gene: 3. Germline loops: CDR1 LNHDA, CDR2 SQIVND (reference sequence). CDR3 sequence reads: CASSIVAGGAYNEQFF. The CDR3 bases are TGTGCCAGTAGTATAGTGGCGGGAGGGGCCTACAATGAGCAGTTCTTC.

The V gene is TRBV10-2, the J gene TRBJ2-7; TRBD2 aligns across 10 bases. Germline values: CDR1 WSHSY, CDR2 SAAADI. V was clipped by 0 bases and J by 3 bases; unmatched bases: 5. The CDR3 extends over 16 amino acids. CDR3 sequence reads: CASSESPSSGGYEQYF. CDR3 DNA sequence: TGCGCCAGCAGTGAGTCCCCCTCTAGCGGGGGCTACGAGCAGTACTTC.

V usage is TRBV7-9 and J usage is TRBJ2-3; 11 bases map to TRBD2. Germline V gene data show CDR1 as SEHNR and CDR2 as FQNEAQ (reference sequence). The CDR3 spans 18 residues. With 5 bases clipped from V and 0 bases from J, the junction kept 10 bases outside the gene matches. This CDR3 is CASSIYSGGARSTDTQYF. In nucleotides, the CDR3 is TGTGCCAGCAGCATCTATAGCGGGGGGGCCCGCAGCACAGATACGCAGTATTTT.

V is TRBV5-4 and J is TRBJ2-7; TRBD1 agrees at 8 bases. Germline V gene lookup returns CDR1 SGHNT and CDR2 YYREEE (reference sequence). The length of the CDR3 is 15 residues. Germline trimming cut 4 bases from V and 4 bases from J; bases unmatched to any gene: 10. The CDR3 region has the DNA TGTGCCAGCAGCCGGAATGAGCAGGGGGCGTACGAGCAGTACTTC. This codes for CASSRNEQGAYEQYF.

The CDR3 region is CASSYKGAGNEQFF. CDR3 nucleotides: TGTGCCAGCAGTTACAAAGGGGCAGGGAATGAGCAGTTCTTC. This chain uses TRBV6-6 with TRBJ2-1, with D possibly being TRBD1 (5 bases). V lost 2 bases and J 7 bases, leaving 12 bases between the germline ends. The CDR3 sequence is 14 residues long. In germline, CDR1 is MNHNY, CDR2 SVGAGI (reference sequence).

The V and J genes are TRBV9 and TRBJ2-1; a possible D gene is TRBD2 (7 bases). Germline CDR1 reads SGDLS; CDR2 reads YYNGEE. CDR3 length: 14 amino acids. Trimming removed 3 bases from V and 4 bases from J, with 11 bases in between. CDR3 amino acids: CASSEQGGYNEQFF. CDR3 sequence (DNA): TGTGCCAGCAGCGAACAGGGAGGGTACAATGAGCAGTTCTTC. Full variable domain (rest looked up from reference TRBV9 and TRBJ2-1): DSGVTQTPKHLITATGQRVTLRCSPRSGDLSVYWYQQSLDQGLQFLIQYYNGEERAKGNILERFSAQQFPDLHSELNLSSLELGDSALYFCASSEQGGYNEQFFGPGTRLTVL.

This sequence joins TRBV11-1 and TRBJ2-3; 10 bases agree with TRBD2. The J segment lost 2 bases and the V segment lost 2 bases, leaving 7 bases of the junction unmatched. CDR3 length: 17 residues. Germline V CDR1 and CDR2: SGHAT, FQDESV (reference sequence). The CDR3 nucleotides are TGTGCCAGCAGCTTATCGCCGACTAGCGGGTACACAGATACGCAGTATTTT. The encoded protein is CASSLSPTSGYTDTQYF.

The chain combines TRBV13 with TRBJ1-1; 7 nucleotides match TRBD1. Germline assignment: CDR1 PRHDT and CDR2 FYEKMQ (reference sequence). The V gene end was trimmed by 5 bases and the J gene end by 6 bases; junction bases not matched to a gene: 6. The CDR3 totals 13 residues. The CDR3, as DNA: TGTGCCAGCAGCCCCAGGACAGGTTCTGAAGCTTTCTTT. Its protein is CASSPRTGSEAFF. Based on the CDR3 plus reference TRBV13 and TRBJ1-1, the full variable domain is AAGVIQSPRHLIKEKRETATLKCYPIPRHDTVYWYQQGPGQDPQFLISFYEKMQSDKGSIPDRFSAQQFSDYHSELNMSSLELGDSALYFCASSPRTGSEAFFGQGTRLTVV.

The chain recombines TRBV4-1 with TRBJ2-4, with D hard to call. Trimming took 0 bases from V and 16 from J, leaving 13 bases between them. The germline V gene has CDR1 MGHRA and CDR2 YSYEKL. This CDR3 is 12 amino acids long. For the CDR3, the DNA is TGCGCCAGCAGCCAAGATGGAGTCTCACATTACTTC. Protein sequence: CASSQDGVSHYF.

This chain connects TRBV5-1 to TRBJ1-4; D gene ambiguous. Germline CDR1 reads SGHRS; CDR2 reads YFSETQ. This CDR3 comprises 14 residues. Trimming removed 3 bases from V and 6 bases from J, with 12 bases in between. CDR3 bases: TGCGCCAGCAGCTCCCGGGAAAGCCATGAAAAACTGTTTTTT. Its translation is CASSSRESHEKLFF.

Here the CDR3 reads CASSETGITYEQYF. CDR3 sequence (DNA): TGTGCCAGCAGTGAAACGGGAATAACCTACGAGCAGTACTTC. The rearrangement uses TRBV6-1 and TRBJ2-7, with a possible D match to TRBD2 (5 bases). Germline assignment: CDR1 MNHNS and CDR2 SASEGT. V was clipped by 2 bases and J by 2 bases, with 10 bases between them. The CDR3 consists of 14 residues.

This clone was detected only once. This rearrangement joins TRBV6-1 to TRBJ2-7; 7 nucleotides match TRBD2. V lost 3 bases and J lost 2; bases outside the gene matches: 7. The CDR3 totals 15 residues. Germline loops: CDR1 MNHNS, CDR2 SASEGT. The DNA of the CDR3 is TGTGCCAGCAGTGAGTACGGGGGGACTACCTACGAGCAGTACTTC. This gives the protein CASSEYGGTTYEQYF.

This clone was recorded once. This CDR3 is also generated by other DNA sequences in the sample. This chain joins TRBV18 and TRBJ2-1; D unresolved. Deletions cut 3 bases from V and 4 bases from J, with 10 bases between. Germline values: CDR1 KGHSH, CDR2 LQKENI. The CDR3 is 14 amino acids. In DNA, the CDR3 is TGTGCCAGCTCACCCCTGGCAGGTTACAATGAGCAGTTCTTC. This translates into CASSPLAGYNEQFF.

V usage is TRBV7-6 and J usage is TRBJ2-1; 8 nucleotides align to TRBD1. The CDR3 sequence is 14 residues long. In germline, CDR1 is SGHVS, CDR2 FNYEAQ. The trim removed 1 base at V and 8 bases at J, leaving 4 bases unmatched. CDR3 sequence: CASSLGQGFHEQFF. In nucleotides, the CDR3 is TGTGCCAGCAGCTTAGGACAGGGGTTCCATGAGCAGTTCTTC.

This clone was recorded a few times. V is TRBV7-9 and J is TRBJ2-2; a possible D gene is TRBD2 (6 bases). Germline V gene sequence: CDR1 SEHNR, CDR2 FQNEAQ (reference sequence). The V gene lost 4 bases and the J gene lost 3 bases, with 15 bases spanning the gap. The CDR3 contains 16 residues. CDR3 in amino acids: CASSSGPGSDTGELFF. In nucleotides, the CDR3 is TGTGCCAGCAGCTCGGGACCCGGGAGTGACACCGGGGAGCTGTTTTTT.

The chain recombines TRBV7-9 with TRBJ1-1; TRBD1 is a possible D gene (5 bases). Germline CDR1 and CDR2: SEHNR and FQNEAQ (reference sequence). This CDR3 has 13 amino acids. The V gene lost 5 bases and the J gene lost 3 bases, with 10 bases spanning the gap. In DNA form, the CDR3 reads TGTGCCAGCAGCCCCAGGGTTTACACTGAAGCTTTCTTT. This sequence encodes CASSPRVYTEAFF.

This clone was observed a handful of times. This chain connects TRBV4-1 to TRBJ1-5; D possibly corresponds to TRBD1 (5 bases). The length of the CDR3 is 14 residues. Germline assignment: CDR1 MGHRA and CDR2 YSYEKL. V lost 4 bases and J 7 bases, leaving 14 bases between the germline ends. CDR3 in amino acids: CASSPVGGGQPQHF. The CDR3 nucleotides are TGCGCCAGCAGCCCTGTGGGGGGAGGACAGCCCCAGCATTTT.

The count of this clone is one. This sequence joins TRBV5-1 and TRBJ1-5; 7 bases map to TRBD1. Losses at the gene ends were 0 bases for V and 7 bases for J; bases not matched to a gene: 7. Germline CDR1 reads SGHRS; CDR2 reads YFSETQ. CDR3 length equals 15 residues. The CDR3 DNA is TGCGCCAGCAGCTTGGCCGGGACAGAATTCCAGCCCCAGCATTTT. It codes for CASSLAGTEFQPQHF. Looking up the rest from reference TRBV5-1 and TRBJ1-5 gives the full variable domain: KAGVTQTPRYLIKTRGQQVTLSCSPISGHRSVSWYQQTPGQGLQFLFEYFSETQRNKGNFPGRFSGRQFSNSRSEMNVSTLELGDSALYLCASSLAGTEFQPQHFGDGTRLSIL.

The rearrangement uses TRBV6-6 and TRBJ1-2; TRBD1 matches at 10 bases. CDR3 length: 15 residues. With 5 bases clipped from V and 5 bases from J, the junction kept 8 bases outside the gene matches. Germline V gene lookup returns CDR1 MNHNY and CDR2 SVGAGI (reference sequence). For the CDR3, the DNA is TGTGCCAGCAGTCCCGGGACAGGGGTAGGGTATGGCTACACCTTC. Amino acid sequence: CASSPGTGVGYGYTF.

This chain joins TRBV27 and TRBJ2-1; no firm D call. Looked up from germline, CDR1 is MNHEY and CDR2 is SMNVEV (reference sequence). Trimming removed 7 bases at V and 4 bases at J, with 17 bases between. This CDR3 is 15 amino acids long. The CDR3 loop is CASKLAEQEYNEQFF. CDR3 DNA sequence: TGTGCCAGCAAACTGGCAGAGCAGGAATACAATGAGCAGTTCTTC.

This rearrangement joins TRBV7-8 to TRBJ2-3; D perhaps matches TRBD2 (5 bases). This CDR3 is 14 amino acids long. Per the germline V gene, CDR1 is SGHVS and CDR2 is FQNEAQ. Trimming removed 4 bases from V and 3 bases from J, with 11 bases in between. This CDR3 reads CASSSLLVTDTQYF. The CDR3 bases are TGTGCCAGCAGCTCACTACTAGTAACAGATACGCAGTATTTT.

Only one count was recorded for this clone. The chain is built from TRBV9 and TRBJ1-2, with TRBD1 matching over 7 bases. The CDR3 is made up of 13 amino acids. Germline lookup yields CDR1 SGDLS and CDR2 YYNGEE. Unmatched junction bases numbered 8, after V lost 6 bases and J lost 6 bases. In DNA form, the CDR3 reads TGTGCCAGCACCCCGTGGGGGACAGATGGCTACACCTTC. This codes for CASTPWGTDGYTF. Drawing the rest from reference TRBV9 and TRBJ1-2, the complete variable domain is DSGVTQTPKHLITATGQRVTLRCSPRSGDLSVYWYQQSLDQGLQFLIQYYNGEERAKGNILERFSAQQFPDLHSELNLSSLELGDSALYFCASTPWGTDGYTFGSGTRLTVV.

This clone was observed a single time. The V and J genes are TRBV6-6 and TRBJ1-5, with 7 nucleotides matching TRBD1. Germline V gene sequence: CDR1 MNHNY, CDR2 SVGAGI (reference sequence). The length of the CDR3 is 15 residues. Unmatched junction bases numbered 7, after V lost 4 bases and J lost 4 bases. For the CDR3, the DNA is TGTGCCAGCAGTTTCCTCGGGACAGCAAATCAGCCCCAGCATTTT. Its translation is CASSFLGTANQPQHF.

The rearrangement joins TRBV9 to TRBJ2-7, with 7 bases identical to TRBD1. Germline assignment: CDR1 SGDLS and CDR2 YYNGEE. The length of the CDR3 is 14 residues. The J segment lost 4 bases and the V segment lost 0 bases, leaving 4 bases of the junction unmatched. The CDR3 loop is CASSVDGTAYEQYF. The CDR3 bases are TGTGCCAGCAGCGTAGACGGGACAGCATACGAGCAGTACTTC. Based on the CDR3 plus reference TRBV9 and TRBJ2-7, the full variable domain is DSGVTQTPKHLITATGQRVTLRCSPRSGDLSVYWYQQSLDQGLQFLIQYYNGEERAKGNILERFSAQQFPDLHSELNLSSLELGDSALYFCASSVDGTAYEQYFGPGTRLTVT.

The gene calls are TRBV10-1 and TRBJ1-6; D unclear. The CDR3 has 15 residues. Germline V lookup: CDR1 WNHNN, CDR2 SYGVQD (reference sequence). Trimming took off 0 bases at V and 7 bases at J, with 10 bases between the two ends. The CDR3 region has the DNA TGCGCCAGCAGTGAGTCCGGACGGGAGAATTCACCCCTCCACTTT. It is translated as CASSESGRENSPLHF.

The V and J genes are TRBV19 and TRBJ2-1; 11 bases match TRBD2. The CDR3 covers 14 residues. The V gene's germline CDR1 is LNHDA and CDR2 SQIVND (reference sequence). V was pared by 6 bases and J by 7 bases, with 5 bases of the junction left unmatched. The CDR3 DNA reads as TGTGCCAGTAGGCGACTAGCGGGGACGAATGAGCAGTTCTTC. As protein: CASRRLAGTNEQFF.

This chain joins TRBV30 and TRBJ1-1, with TRBD1 matching 9 bases. The CDR3 is made up of 13 amino acids. Germline lookup yields CDR1 GTSNPN and CDR2 SVGIG (reference sequence). Trimming at V came to 4 bases and at J to 5 bases, leaving 5 bases not matched to a gene. The CDR3, as DNA: TGTGCCTGGATGGGACAGGGAATTACTGAAGCTTTCTTT. Protein product: CAWMGQGITEAFF.